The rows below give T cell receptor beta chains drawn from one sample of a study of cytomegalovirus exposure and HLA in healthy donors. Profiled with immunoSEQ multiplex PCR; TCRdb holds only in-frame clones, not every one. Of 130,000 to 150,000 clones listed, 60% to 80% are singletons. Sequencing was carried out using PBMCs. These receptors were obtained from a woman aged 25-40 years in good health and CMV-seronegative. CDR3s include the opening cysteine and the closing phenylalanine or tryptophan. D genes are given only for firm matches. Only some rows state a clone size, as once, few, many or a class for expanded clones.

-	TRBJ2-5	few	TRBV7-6	CASSRGGGGRETQYF	TGTGCCAGCAGCCGCGGGGGAGGGGGGCGCGAGACCCAGTACTTC
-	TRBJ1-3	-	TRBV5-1	CASSLETQGNTIYF	TGCGCCAGCAGCTTAGAGACACAGGGAAACACCATATATTTT
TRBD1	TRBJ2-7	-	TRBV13	CASSWSGTGYYEQYF	TGTGCCAGCAGCTGGTCCGGGACAGGGTACTACGAGCAGTACTTC
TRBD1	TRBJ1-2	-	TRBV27	CASSSKFRDRKSNYGYTF	TGTGCCAGCAGTTCAAAATTCCGGGACAGGAAGTCTAACTATGGCTACACCTTC
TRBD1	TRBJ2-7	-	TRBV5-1	CASSLGTGVYEQYF	TGCGCCAGCAGCTTGGGAACAGGGGTCTACGAGCAGTACTTC
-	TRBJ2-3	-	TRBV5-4	CASSQLGVDRFSTDTQYF	TGTGCCAGCAGCCAGCTTGGGGTTGACAGGTTTAGCACAGATACGCAGTATTTT
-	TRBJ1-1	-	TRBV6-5	CASRQGGMTIVEAFF	TGTGCCAGCAGACAGGGAGGGATGACGATCGTTGAAGCTTTCTTT
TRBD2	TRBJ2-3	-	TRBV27	CASSRATSGGGRDTQYF	TGTGCCAGCAGCAGAGCCACTAGCGGGGGGGGCAGAGATACGCAGTATTTT
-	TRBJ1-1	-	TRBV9	CASAFNLNTEAFF	TGTGCCAGCGCGTTCAACCTGAACACTGAAGCTTTCTTT
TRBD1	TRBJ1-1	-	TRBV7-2	CASSSYRGQAFF	TGTGCCAGCAGCTCATACAGGGGGCAAGCTTTCTTT
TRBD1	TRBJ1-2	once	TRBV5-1	CASSLGTGINYGYTF	TGCGCCAGCAGCTTGGGGACAGGGATTAACTATGGCTACACCTTC
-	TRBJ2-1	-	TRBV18	CASSPMGRENNEQFF	TGTGCCAGCTCACCAATGGGGCGAGAAAACAATGAGCAGTTCTTC
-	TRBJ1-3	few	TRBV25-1	CASNPRGIGNTIYF	TGTGCCAGCAACCCGAGAGGGATAGGAAACACCATATATTTT
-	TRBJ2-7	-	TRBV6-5	CASSWDNSYEQYF	TGTGCCAGCAGTTGGGACAACTCCTACGAGCAGTACTTC
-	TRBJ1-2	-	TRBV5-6	CASSLAQVYTF	TGTGCCAGCAGCTTGGCGCAGGTCTACACCTTC
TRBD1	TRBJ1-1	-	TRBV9	CASSVEQGGTEAFF	TGTGCCAGCAGCGTAGAACAGGGGGGCACTGAAGCTTTCTTT
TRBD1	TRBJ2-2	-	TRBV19	CASRVDREGTGELFF	TGTGCCAGTAGGGTCGACAGGGAAGGAACCGGGGAGCTGTTTTTT
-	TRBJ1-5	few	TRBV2	CASSLDTAQHF	TGTGCCAGCAGTCTGGACACGGCCCAGCATTTT
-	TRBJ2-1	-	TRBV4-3	CASSQDFVNTYNEQFF	TGCGCCAGCAGCCAAGATTTCGTAAACACGTACAATGAGCAGTTCTTC
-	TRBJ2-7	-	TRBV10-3	CARPLEQYF	TGTGCCAGGCCGCTCGAGCAGTACTTC
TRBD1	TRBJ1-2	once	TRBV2	CASRGQGNYGYTF	TGTGCCAGCAGAGGACAGGGCAACTATGGCTACACCTTC
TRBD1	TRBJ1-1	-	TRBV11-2	CASSSTGGATEAFF	TGTGCCAGCAGTTCTACAGGGGGTGCGACTGAAGCTTTCTTT
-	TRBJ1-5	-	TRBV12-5	CASASWGGNQPQHF	TGTGCTAGTGCTTCTTGGGGGGGGAATCAGCCCCAGCATTTT
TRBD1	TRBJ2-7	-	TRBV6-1	CASRDGQGARYEQYF	TGTGCCAGCAGAGACGGACAGGGGGCGAGGTACGAGCAGTACTTC
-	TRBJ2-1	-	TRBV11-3	CASSFGTRPGDEQFF	TGTGCCAGCAGCTTTGGGACAAGGCCCGGGGATGAGCAGTTCTTC
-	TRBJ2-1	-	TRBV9	CASTFDRTTYNEQFF	TGTGCCAGCACCTTCGACAGAACAACCTACAATGAGCAGTTCTTC
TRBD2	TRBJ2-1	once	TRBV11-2	CASSSAPSGGARIDEFF	TGTGCCAGCAGCTCCGCACCTAGCGGGGGGGCCAGGATAGATGAGTTCTTC
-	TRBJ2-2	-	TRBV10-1	CASSWDKATGELFF	TGCGCCAGCAGCTGGGACAAGGCAACCGGGGAGCTGTTTTTT